The 30 T cell receptor beta chains below come from one sample, sequenced in a study of blood T cell repertoires in COVID-19. TCRdb's table, derived via immunoSEQ multiplex PCR, lists solely in-frame clones and lacks some. The table has 450,000 or so clones, 70% to 90% seen once. Sequenced sample: peripheral blood. The receptors derive from a man aged 18 to 30 with COVID-19, enrolled during active disease.

The chain couples TRBV6-5 to TRBJ2-5; TRBD2 aligns across 7 bases. CDR1 MNHEY and CDR2 SVGAGI come from the germline V gene. This CDR3 is 15 amino acids long. The J segment lost 1 base and the V segment lost 2 bases, leaving 4 bases of the junction unmatched. CDR3 loop: CASSYTGRPQETQYF. The CDR3 DNA reads TGTGCCAGCAGTTACACCGGGAGGCCCCAAGAGACCCAGTACTTC.

The chain links TRBV5-1 to TRBJ1-4; a weak D match, TRBD1 (5 bases). Trimming took off 2 bases at V and 4 bases at J, with 12 bases between the two ends. This CDR3 has 15 residues. Per the germline V gene, CDR1 is SGHRS and CDR2 is YFSETQ. CDR3: CASSFTAGFNEKLFF. CDR3 DNA sequence: TGCGCCAGCAGCTTCACGGCAGGGTTTAATGAAAAACTGTTTTTT.

V gene TRBV2 combines with J gene TRBJ2-2; 8 nucleotides line up with TRBD2. The V segment lost 6 bases and the J segment 1 base; nucleotides outside the gene matches: 7. The CDR3 runs 16 residues. CDR1 and CDR2 from the germline V gene are SNHLY and FYNNEI. The CDR3 nucleotides read TGTGCCAGCAGCCCCGCGGGAGGAGGGAACACCGGGGAGCTGTTTTTT. It encodes CASSPAGGGNTGELFF. Combining the CDR3 with reference TRBV2 and TRBJ2-2 gives the whole variable domain EPEVTQTPSHQVTQMGQEVILRCVPISNHLYFYWYRQILGQKVEFLVSFYNNEISEKSEIFDDQFSVERPDGSNFTLKIRSTKLEDSAMYFCASSPAGGGNTGELFFGEGSRLTVL.

The gene calls are TRBV19 and TRBJ2-7; 8 nucleotides align to TRBD1. The junction had 9 bases not matched to a gene; V was cut back by 6 bases and J by 2 bases. The CDR3 covers 15 residues. Germline V gene sequence: CDR1 LNHDA, CDR2 SQIVND (reference sequence). Here the CDR3 DNA reads TGTGCCAGTAGCCCGTCCTGGACAGGGCCCTACGAGCAGTACTTC. Translation gives CASSPSWTGPYEQYF.

This clone came up a few times. The J gene is TRBJ2-1, the V gene TRBV9, with D possibly TRBD2 on 6 matching bases. The V end was cut by 3 bases, the J end by 0 bases, with 7 bases between. The CDR3 is made up of 14 amino acids. Germline V gene lookup returns CDR1 SGDLS and CDR2 YYNGEE. CDR3 loop: CASSATSSYNEQFF. The CDR3 DNA reads as TGTGCCAGCAGCGCGACTAGCTCCTACAATGAGCAGTTCTTC.

The V gene is TRBV19, the J gene TRBJ1-2; 7 bases match TRBD1. The germline V gene has CDR1 LNHDA and CDR2 SQIVND (reference sequence). Trimming at V came to 3 bases and at J to 5 bases, leaving 6 bases not matched to a gene. The length of the CDR3 is 14 residues. CDR3 sequence reads: CASSMWDSAYGYTF. The CDR3 DNA sequence: TGTGCCAGTAGTATGTGGGACAGTGCGTATGGCTACACCTTC.

The rearrangement links TRBV4-1 to TRBJ1-5; D call uncertain. Between the trimmed V and J ends, which lost 0 bases and 4 bases, there was a span of 10 bases. In germline, CDR1 is MGHRA, CDR2 YSYEKL. The CDR3 spans 15 residues. The CDR3 nucleotides are TGCGCCAGCAGCCAAGATACGGCCGGGAATCAGCCCCAGCATTTT. Translating gives CASSQDTAGNQPQHF.

The rearrangement joins TRBV7-8 to TRBJ1-1; TRBD1 might be the D (6 bases). The germline gives CDR1 SGHVS, CDR2 FQNEAQ. The germline V and J ends were trimmed by 2 bases and 0 bases, with 10 bases remaining between them. The CDR3 has 15 residues. CDR3 bases: TGTGCCAGCAGCTTATGGGACACCATGAACACTGAAGCTTTCTTT. Residues: CASSLWDTMNTEAFF.

The chain couples TRBV9 to TRBJ2-7, with 13 positions matching TRBD2. V shed 3 bases and J 2 bases; nucleotides not matched to a gene: 8. CDR3 length: 17 residues. The germline CDR1 and CDR2 sequences are SGDLS and YYNGEE. The CDR3 reads CASSEGLAGTSAYEQYF. The CDR3 DNA reads as TGTGCCAGCAGCGAGGGACTAGCGGGAACCTCAGCCTACGAGCAGTACTTC.

V gene TRBV3-1 (or the pseudogene TRBV3-2) combines with J gene TRBJ2-1; 8 bases fit TRBD2. The CDR3 has 16 residues. Germline V gene data show CDR1 as LGHDT and CDR2 as YNNKEL (reference sequence). The V and J ends lost 5 bases and 4 bases, in that order; junction bases with no gene match: 10. The CDR3 DNA follows: TGTGCCAGCAGCGCACCGGGACTAGGGGTTTACAATGAGCAGTTCTTC. It yields the protein CASSAPGLGVYNEQFF.

This clone was observed once. This chain uses TRBV5-6 with TRBJ2-2, with a tentative D call TRBD1 (6 bases). CDR3 length: 14 residues. The V and J ends lost 5 bases and 8 bases respectively, with 16 bases between them. Germline CDR1 and CDR2: SGHDT and YYEEEE. The DNA of the CDR3 is TGTGCCAGCAGATCTACGGCAGGGGCGGGGGAGCTGTTTTTT. Its translation is CASRSTAGAGELFF. The full variable domain, rest sourced from reference TRBV5-6 and TRBJ2-2, is DAGVTQSPTHLIKTRGQQVTLRCSPKSGHDTVSWYQQALGQGPQFIFQYYEEEERQRGNFPDRFSGHQFPNYSSELNVNALLLGDSALYLCASRSTAGAGELFFGEGSRLTVL.

The chain joins TRBV16 to TRBJ1-2; TRBD1 aligns across 7 bases. V lost 4 bases, J lost 8 bases, and 7 bases stayed unmatched. The CDR3 runs to 13 residues. Germline-derived CDR1 and CDR2 are KGHSY and FQNENV. The CDR3 DNA reads as TGTGCCAGCAGCCCCGACAGGGAGCGGGGCTACACCTTC. Its translation: CASSPDRERGYTF.

J is TRBJ2-2 and V is TRBV27, with a weak D call TRBD2 (6 bases). The CDR3 loop spans 15 amino acids. V dropped 6 bases and J dropped 4 bases, with 15 bases sitting between them. CDR1 MNHEY and CDR2 SMNVEV come from the germline V gene (reference sequence). The CDR3 sequence: CASSPSSGGTGELFF. For the CDR3, the DNA is TGTGCCAGCAGCCCCAGTAGCGGCGGCACCGGGGAGCTGTTTTTT.

DNA of the CDR3: TGTGCCAGCAGACTGACAGGGGTGAATGAGCAGTTCTTC. Protein: CASRLTGVNEQFF. The rearrangement joins TRBV6-5 to TRBJ2-1, with 8 positions matching TRBD1. V lost 6 bases to trimming and J lost 7 bases; unmatched junction nucleotides: 5. There are 13 residues in the CDR3. In germline, CDR1 is MNHEY, CDR2 SVGAGI.

The V call is TRBV11-2, the J call TRBJ1-1, with D unclear. V dropped 3 bases and J dropped 0 bases, with 14 bases sitting between them. This CDR3 comprises 16 residues. Germline loops: CDR1 SGHAT, CDR2 FQNNGV. The DNA of the CDR3 is TGTGCCAGCAGCTTCGGAAGAGGAGGTATGAACACTGAAGCTTTCTTT. It is translated as CASSFGRGGMNTEAFF.

This clone has just one count. This rearrangement joins TRBV9 to TRBJ1-2; D not resolved. Germline values: CDR1 SGDLS, CDR2 YYNGEE. The length of the CDR3 is 15 residues. Trimming pared 4 bases from V and 3 bases from J, leaving 16 bases between. The CDR3 DNA reads TGTGCCAGCAGCACTTACCGGGAGCGGGACTATGGCTACACCTTC. Its translation is CASSTYRERDYGYTF.

The V and J genes are TRBV2 and TRBJ2-5; tentatively, D is TRBD2 (6 bases). The CDR3 contains 13 residues. Trimming removed 0 bases from V and 7 bases from J, with 9 bases in between. Germline V gene data show CDR1 as SNHLY and CDR2 as FYNNEI. CDR3 in amino acids: CASSEAVGGTQYF. CDR3 DNA: TGTGCCAGCAGTGAAGCGGTGGGGGGGACCCAGTACTTC.

V and J are TRBV28 and TRBJ2-1; 7 positions match TRBD2. This CDR3 comprises 13 residues. Trimming at V came to 6 bases and at J to 6 bases, leaving 5 bases not matched to a gene. Germline CDR1 and CDR2: MDHEN and SYDVKM. CDR3 protein: CASSPGGPNEQFF. The CDR3 nucleotides are TGTGCCAGCAGCCCGGGGGGACCCAATGAGCAGTTCTTC.

The chain is built from TRBV19 and TRBJ2-1, with D possibly being TRBD2 (6 bases). Per germline, CDR1 LNHDA and CDR2 SQIVND (reference sequence). The CDR3 runs 14 residues. Trimming took off 9 bases at V and 7 bases at J, with 19 bases between the two ends. The CDR3 is CASNSGAGINEQFF. Here the CDR3 DNA reads TGTGCCAGCAATAGCGGAGCTGGGATTAATGAGCAGTTCTTC.

V usage is TRBV24-1 and J usage is TRBJ2-4; tentative D call: TRBD2 (6 bases). CDR3 length equals 22 residues. Germline V CDR1 and CDR2: KGHDR, SFDVKD. The V end was cut by 6 bases, the J end by 2 bases, with 34 bases between. The CDR3 sequence: CATSQIAGGGITGPTTKNIQYF. CDR3 DNA: TGTGCCACCAGTCAGATAGCCGGTGGGGGGATTACTGGTCCTACGACCAAAAACATTCAGTACTTC.

The genes are TRBV15 and TRBJ2-5; TRBD1 aligns across 7 bases. The CDR3 is 15 amino acids. V lost 0 bases and J lost 2; bases outside the gene matches: 3. The germline V gene encodes CDR1 LNHNV and CDR2 YYDKDF (reference sequence). The CDR3 DNA is TGTGCCACCAGCAGAGATAGGGGACAGCAAGAGACCCAGTACTTC. Its protein is CATSRDRGQQETQYF.

The chain is built from TRBV7-9 and TRBJ2-3, with no clear D. Germline CDR1 SEHNR, CDR2 FQNEAQ (reference sequence). V was clipped by 3 bases and J by 4 bases, with 5 bases between them. The CDR3 length is 12 residues. CDR3 residues: CASSFAADTQYF. The CDR3 DNA reads as TGTGCCAGCAGCTTCGCAGCAGATACGCAGTATTTT.

V is TRBV19 and J is TRBJ2-1, with TRBD2 matching 8 bases. CDR1 is LNHDA and CDR2 is SQIVND in the germline V gene (reference sequence). This CDR3 is 15 amino acids long. V lost 7 bases, J lost 5 bases, and 10 bases stayed unmatched. The CDR3, as DNA: TGTGCCAGTAAGAAGACCGGGACTAGAGACAATGAGCAGTTCTTC. Translation: CASKKTGTRDNEQFF.

With regard to this clone: Additional DNA sequences in this sample encode the identical CDR3. V and J are TRBV18 and TRBJ2-3, with unresolved D. Germline V gives CDR1 KGHSH, CDR2 LQKENI. The CDR3 runs to 14 residues. Trimming took off 2 bases at V and 4 bases at J, with 10 bases between the two ends. The CDR3 DNA is TGTGCCAGCTCACCAGGGCAGGCGTCAGATACGCAGTATTTT. Protein product: CASSPGQASDTQYF.

The genes are TRBV6-6 and TRBJ1-1, with 8 bases identical to TRBD1. The CDR3 is made up of 16 amino acids. After removal of 0 bases from V and 4 bases from J, the junction contained 7 bases not matched to a gene. CDR1 MNHNY and CDR2 SVGAGI come from the germline V gene (reference sequence). The CDR3 DNA sequence: TGTGCCAGCAGTTACTCTGGACAGGGTTTCGGCACTGAAGCTTTCTTT. Protein: CASSYSGQGFGTEAFF.

V usage is TRBV11-3 and J usage is TRBJ1-1; a weak D match, TRBD1 (6 bases). Looked up from germline, CDR1 is SGHNT and CDR2 is YENEEA. V lost 5 bases, J lost 5 bases, and 18 bases lay in between. CDR3 size: 15 residues. In nucleotides, the CDR3 is TGTGCCAGCAGCACGCACAGGGCCAAAAGGACTGAAGCTTTCTTT. Residues: CASSTHRAKRTEAFF.

This rearrangement joins TRBV19 to TRBJ2-7, with TRBD2 matching over 16 bases. The CDR3 length is 15 residues. Germline CDR1 LNHDA, CDR2 SQIVND (reference sequence). J was trimmed by 10 bases and V by 6 bases; bases with no gene match: 9. Here the CDR3 DNA reads TGTGCCAGTAGCACCGGGACTAGCGGGAGGGCCGGCCAGTACTTC. It translates to CASSTGTSGRAGQYF.

This rearrangement joins TRBV5-1 to TRBJ2-7, with D possibly TRBD1 on 6 matching bases. Germline V gives CDR1 SGHRS, CDR2 YFSETQ. CDR3 length equals 14 residues. V lost 5 bases and J lost 6, with 18 bases in between. CDR3 bases: TGCGCCAGCAGGGGGGAAACAGGGCTCAGCGAGCAGTACTTC. It yields the protein CASRGETGLSEQYF.

V gene TRBV9 combines with J gene TRBJ2-3, with D uncertain. Trimming left V 1 base short and J 1 base short, with 7 bases between. The CDR3 loop spans 14 amino acids. The germline V gene has CDR1 SGDLS and CDR2 YYNGEE. The CDR3 DNA follows: TGTGCCAGCAGCGTACTTCCGGGCACAGATACGCAGTATTTT. This sequence encodes CASSVLPGTDTQYF.

This chain connects TRBV11-3 to TRBJ1-1; 7 positions match TRBD1. CDR1 is SGHNT, CDR2 YENEEA, per germline. J gave up 8 bases and V 1 base, and 10 bases lay outside the gene matches. The CDR3 totals 15 residues. For the CDR3, the DNA is TGTGCCAGCAGCTTAGCTAATTGGGGGGACAGAGAAGCTTTCTTT. This gives the protein CASSLANWGDREAFF.